The entry below describes one TCR beta chain. Antigen specificity is unknown. The sample originates from a study of T cell responses to AZD1222 COVID-19 vaccine. The CDR3 is 13 residues long. Trimming shortened V by 4 bases and J by 1 base, and 7 bases separated the two germline ends. Whole-study findings and limits: Unmutated variant regions reportedly attract nearly half of all spike-specific TCRs. The CD4 TCRs associated with vaccination extended across spike and predominated at 160-218 and 743-854.

Profiling relied on immunoSEQ multiplex PCR, and the TCRdb table lists in-frame clones only, not all of them. The table lists about 220,000 clones, 90% to 95% of them singletons, with less than 1.2% in the top ten. The rearrangement uses TRBV12-3 or TRBV12-4 and TRBJ1-2; D not certain. The starting material was peripheral blood, obtained on day 0 of MenACWY control vaccination. The clonotype comes from an adult in good health. The CDR3 loop is CASSWRDNYGYTF. As DNA, the CDR3 is TGTGCCAGCAGTTGGAGGGATAACTATGGCTACACCTTC.